The present TCR beta chain was sequenced within a study of glioma-infiltrating T cells after dendritic cell vaccination. Method: immunoSEQ multiplex PCR; TCRdb's copy keeps in-frame clones and lacks some. The sample yields over 70,000 clones, about 80% seen once. A note on this clone: Without the conserved terminal phenylalanine or tryptophan, this CDR3 likely stems from a read error. No DNA is shown, since the ends of the CDR3 on it are uncertain; the CDR3 is the one TCRdb lists.

The CDR3 is made up of 12 amino acids, end residues included. Germline V CDR1 and CDR2: MNHNS, SASEGT. The input for sequencing was blood, taken before dendritic cell vaccination. The TCR originated in a human donor with glioblastoma. V is TRBV6-1 and J is TRBJ1-6; the table gives TRBD1 as D, unverified against the DNA. This CDR3 reads CASSGGQGPLLG.